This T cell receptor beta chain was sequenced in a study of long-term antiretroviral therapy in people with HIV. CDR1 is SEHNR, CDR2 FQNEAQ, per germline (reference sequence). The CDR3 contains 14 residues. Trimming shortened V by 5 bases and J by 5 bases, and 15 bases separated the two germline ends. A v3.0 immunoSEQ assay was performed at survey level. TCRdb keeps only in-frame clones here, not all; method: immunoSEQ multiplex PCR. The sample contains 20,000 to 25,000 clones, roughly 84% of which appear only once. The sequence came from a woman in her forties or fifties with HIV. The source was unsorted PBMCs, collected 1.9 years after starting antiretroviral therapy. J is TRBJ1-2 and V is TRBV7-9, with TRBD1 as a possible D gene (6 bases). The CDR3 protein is CASSQFKGGYGYTF. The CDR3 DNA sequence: TGTGCCAGCAGCCAGTTCAAGGGGGGTTATGGCTACACCTTC.